A single sample gave rise to the 9 T cell receptor beta chains below, sequenced in a study of blood T cell repertoires in COVID-19. The table came from immunoSEQ multiplex PCR; TCRdb's copy has only in-frame clones and leaves some out. The profile shows about 240,000 clones, about 82% of them singletons. The sample taken for sequencing was peripheral blood. The receptors were gathered from a man aged 80 or over with acute or convalescent COVID-19.

The J gene is TRBJ1-2, the V gene TRBV2, with D tentatively TRBD1 (5 bases). Germline V gene lookup returns CDR1 SNHLY and CDR2 FYNNEI. The CDR3 has 13 amino acids. V lost 3 bases and J lost 2, with 7 bases in between. The CDR3: CASSDGGNYGYTF. CDR3 nucleotides: TGTGCCAGCAGTGACGGGGGAAACTATGGCTACACCTTC.

V is TRBV5-6 and J is TRBJ1-2, with D unclear. Germline CDR1 and CDR2: SGHDT and YYEEEE. V lost 0 bases and J 5 bases, leaving 8 bases between the germline ends. The CDR3 has 13 residues. The CDR3 DNA reads as TGTGCCAGCAGCTTGGGGGCGGGATATGGCTACACCTTC. It yields the protein CASSLGAGYGYTF.

A single count supports this clone. The chain is built from TRBV5-4 and TRBJ2-7; 8 nucleotides agree with TRBD2. The J segment lost 5 bases and the V segment lost 0 bases, leaving 7 bases of the junction unmatched. Germline lookup yields CDR1 SGHNT and CDR2 YYREEE (reference sequence). CDR3 length equals 15 residues. CDR3 sequence: CASSLEASGSNEQYF. The DNA of the CDR3 is TGTGCCAGCAGCTTGGAGGCTAGCGGGTCGAACGAGCAGTACTTC.

The V and J genes are TRBV7-8 and TRBJ2-7; D remains ambiguous. V lost 7 bases and J lost 0, with 7 bases in between. The germline gives CDR1 SGHVS, CDR2 FQNEAQ. This CDR3 spans 12 amino acids. The CDR3 loop reads CASTYGSYEQYF. The DNA for the CDR3 is TGTGCCAGCACCTATGGCTCCTACGAGCAGTACTTC.

The chain employs TRBV19 and TRBJ2-1; 7 nucleotides line up with TRBD2. The V gene end was trimmed by 3 bases and the J gene end by 6 bases; junction bases not matched to a gene: 5. This CDR3 spans 14 amino acids. Germline CDR1 reads LNHDA; CDR2 reads SQIVND (reference sequence). The CDR3 region has the DNA TGTGCCAGTAGTATTGGGGGAGGGGTCAATGAGCAGTTCTTC. As protein: CASSIGGGVNEQFF.

This clone was detected a few times. The V call is TRBV28, the J call TRBJ1-2; 9 nucleotides match TRBD1. The CDR3 length is 11 residues. The V segment lost 10 bases and the J segment 7 bases; nucleotides outside the gene matches: 4. Germline CDR1 and CDR2: MDHEN and SYDVKM. CDR3 sequence reads: CATNRGRGYTF. The DNA of the CDR3 is TGTGCCACCAACAGGGGGCGTGGCTACACCTTC.

The V gene is TRBV28, the J gene TRBJ2-1, with 9 bases lining up with TRBD2. Germline lookup yields CDR1 MDHEN and CDR2 SYDVKM. CDR3 length equals 16 residues. J was trimmed by 2 bases and V by 1 base; bases with no gene match: 3. CDR3 sequence: CASSLSGTSPYNEQFF. Written as DNA, the CDR3 is TGTGCCAGCAGTTTATCCGGGACTAGCCCCTACAATGAGCAGTTCTTC.

The CDR3 is CASSPAALEQYF. The CDR3 DNA is TGTGCCAGCAGCCCGGCGGCCCTGGAGCAGTACTTC. The chain uses TRBV28 and TRBJ2-7; D uncertain. The V end lost 6 bases, the J end lost 7 bases, and 13 bases lay between the germline ends. Germline loops: CDR1 MDHEN, CDR2 SYDVKM. The length of the CDR3 is 12 residues.

J is TRBJ1-5 and V is TRBV7-9; D remains ambiguous. In germline, CDR1 is SEHNR, CDR2 FQNEAQ (reference sequence). This CDR3 is 16 amino acids long. Trimming took off 5 bases at V and 7 bases at J, with 21 bases between the two ends. The CDR3 reads CASSRGSPTGGQPQHF. The CDR3 DNA reads TGTGCCAGCAGCCGTGGAAGCCCCACCGGCGGGCAGCCCCAGCATTTT. Using reference TRBV7-9 and TRBJ1-5 for the parts outside the CDR3, the full variable domain is DTGVSQNPRHKITKRGQNVTFRCDPISEHNRLYWYRQTLGQGPEFLTYFQNEAQLEKSRLLSDRFSAERPKGSFSTLEIQRTEQGDSAMYLCASSRGSPTGGQPQHFGDGTRLSIL.